A selection of T cell receptor beta chains follows, all from one sample in a study of blood T cell repertoires in COVID-19. Profiling relied on immunoSEQ multiplex PCR, and the TCRdb table lists in-frame clones only, not all of them. Here the sample spans 250,000 to 300,000 clones, over 75% being singletons. Sample: PBMCs or T cells enriched from blood (not recorded which). Receptors originate from a young woman who had recovered from COVID-19. Both conserved end residues are part of each CDR3. Each record gives: CDR3 length, V gene, clone size, J gene, D gene, CDR3 protein, CDR3 DNA. The D gene is left open where the match is weak. Some rows mark clone size as missing; the rest say once, few, many or name a class of expanded clone.

16	TRBV4-2	NA	TRBJ1-1	TRBD1	CASSQGQFLMNTEAFF	TGTGCCAGCAGCCAGGGACAGTTCCTCATGAACACTGAAGCTTTCTTT
15	TRBV27	few	TRBJ1-1	NA	CASSLIYQDNTEAFF	TGTGCCAGCAGTTTGATCTATCAGGATAACACTGAAGCTTTCTTT
16	TRBV7-9	NA	TRBJ2-7	TRBD1	CASSPGTGPLGNEQYF	TGTGCCAGCAGCCCGGGGACAGGGCCTCTTGGGAACGAGCAGTACTTC
18	TRBV27	NA	TRBJ2-6	TRBD2	CASSLSLAGDPGANVLTF	TGTGCCAGCAGTTTAAGTCTAGCGGGGGATCCTGGGGCCAACGTCCTGACTTTC
14	TRBV25-1	NA	TRBJ1-1	NA	CASSGTGLATEAFF	TGTGCCAGCAGTGGAACAGGGTTGGCCACTGAAGCTTTCTTT
20	TRBV24-1	NA	TRBJ2-3	TRBD2	CATSDPRLAGGPFSTDTQYF	TGTGCCACCAGTGACCCGCGACTAGCGGGAGGACCCTTTAGCACAGATACGCAGTATTTT
14	TRBV6-5	NA	TRBJ1-1	NA	CAIVYGGRDTEAFF	TGTGCCATCGTATACGGGGGGAGGGACACTGAAGCTTTCTTT
11	TRBV9	NA	TRBJ1-1	NA	CASNGVGGAFF	TGTGCCAGCAACGGGGTAGGAGGAGCTTTCTTT
13	TRBV28	once	TRBJ2-4	TRBD1	CASSRQGIGIQYF	TGTGCCAGCAGCCGACAGGGGATAGGCATTCAGTACTTC
15	TRBV9	NA	TRBJ2-5	TRBD1	CASSVGGQGGETQYF	TGTGCCAGCAGCGTAGGAGGACAGGGTGGGGAGACCCAGTACTTC
14	TRBV4-1	NA	TRBJ1-4	TRBD1	CASRAVGGNEKLFF	TGCGCCAGCAGGGCAGTAGGGGGCAATGAAAAACTGTTTTTT
15	TRBV7-6	NA	TRBJ1-3	TRBD1	CASSRGTGAGNTIYF	TGTGCCAGCAGCCGCGGGACAGGGGCTGGAAACACCATATATTTT
14	TRBV18	NA	TRBJ1-2	NA	CASSEQGNYLGYTF	TGTGCCAGCTCTGAGCAGGGGAACTACCTTGGCTACACCTTC
16	TRBV10-3	NA	TRBJ2-7	TRBD2	CAISDGRLAGEVKQYF	TGTGCCATCAGTGACGGAAGGCTAGCGGGAGAGGTGAAGCAGTACTTC
16	TRBV14	NA	TRBJ2-1	TRBD2	CASSRVLAGGTYEQFF	TGTGCCAGCAGCCGGGTACTAGCGGGAGGGACTTATGAGCAGTTCTTC
16	TRBV4-1	few	TRBJ1-6	TRBD1	CASSHDWTGSASPLHF	TGCGCCAGCAGCCACGATTGGACAGGGTCAGCCTCACCCCTCCACTTT
16	TRBV30	NA	TRBJ1-1	NA	CAWVHVLPLRNTEAFF	TGTGCCTGGGTCCATGTCCTCCCTCTGCGGAACACTGAAGCTTTCTTT
15	TRBV15	NA	TRBJ2-3	TRBD2	CATSTSGSVTDTQYF	TGTGCCACCAGCACTAGCGGGAGTGTCACAGATACGCAGTATTTT
12	TRBV12-3/TRBV12-4	NA	TRBJ2-5	NA	CASSPGFETQYF	TGTGCCAGCAGTCCGGGTTTCGAGACCCAGTACTTC
15	TRBV21-1	NA	TRBJ1-2	NA	CASSKIHRGGYGYTF	TGTGCCAGCAGCAAAATCCACAGGGGTGGTTATGGCTACACCTTC
13	TRBV11-1	NA	TRBJ1-2	NA	CATQALANYGYTF	TGTGCCACCCAGGCGTTGGCTAACTATGGCTACACCTTC
12	TRBV10-3	NA	TRBJ1-1	NA	CAIAAGEAEAFF	TGTGCCATCGCCGCGGGAGAAGCTGAAGCTTTCTTT
17	TRBV20-1	NA	TRBJ2-1	TRBD1	CSASLFGTGGAYNEQFF	TGCAGTGCTAGTTTGTTCGGGACAGGGGGCGCCTACAATGAGCAGTTCTTC
13	TRBV7-2	few	TRBJ1-5	NA	CASSLARNQPQHF	TGTGCCAGCAGCTTGGCCAGAAATCAGCCCCAGCATTTT
16	TRBV10-3	NA	TRBJ1-2	TRBD1	CAISESPDRHNYGYTF	TGTGCCATCAGTGAGTCTCCGGACAGGCATAACTATGGCTACACCTTC
12	TRBV27	NA	TRBJ2-1	NA	CASSKPHGLVFF	TGTGCCAGCAGTAAACCCCACGGGTTGGTGTTCTTC
14	TRBV19	NA	TRBJ1-2	NA	CASSISRADYGYTF	TGTGCCAGTAGTATTAGCAGGGCAGATTATGGCTACACCTTC
13	TRBV11-2	NA	TRBJ1-1	NA	CASSPGIGGRAFF	TGTGCCAGCAGCCCGGGGATCGGGGGGCGAGCTTTCTTT
12	TRBV3-1/TRBV3-2	few	TRBJ2-1	NA	CASSQFGNEQFF	TGTGCCAGCAGCCAGTTCGGCAATGAGCAGTTCTTC
14	TRBV27	NA	TRBJ1-6	TRBD1	CASSFTGAGSPLHF	TGTGCCAGCAGTTTTACAGGGGCAGGGTCGCCCCTCCACTTT
14	TRBV5-4	NA	TRBJ1-2	NA	CASSLVRDNYGYTF	TGTGCCAGCAGCTTGGTGAGAGATAACTATGGCTACACCTTC
14	TRBV27	NA	TRBJ1-1	NA	CASSSAIRRTEAFF	TGTGCCAGCAGTTCTGCGATCCGGCGGACTGAAGCTTTCTTT
14	TRBV5-1	NA	TRBJ2-3	NA	CASSYRGSTDTQYF	TGCGCCAGCAGCTATAGGGGAAGCACAGATACGCAGTATTTT
18	TRBV27	NA	TRBJ1-5	TRBD1	CASSYRQGRGYSNQPQHF	TGTGCCAGCAGTTACAGACAGGGGAGGGGGTATAGCAATCAGCCCCAGCATTTT
16	TRBV27	NA	TRBJ2-7	NA	CASTRDLPHRAYEQYF	TGTGCCAGCACCCGGGACCTCCCTCACAGGGCCTACGAGCAGTACTTC
13	TRBV7-8	NA	TRBJ2-1	NA	CASSPDPRGEQFF	TGTGCCAGCAGTCCGGACCCCAGGGGTGAGCAGTTCTTC
14	TRBV7-2	NA	TRBJ2-1	TRBD1	CASSLSGTGVNSIF	TGTGCCAGCAGCTTATCCGGGACAGGCGTAAACTCGATCTTC
20	TRBV5-3	NA	TRBJ2-1	TRBD2	CARSPYRLAGDRGSYNEQFF	TGTGCCAGAAGCCCTTACAGACTAGCGGGGGATAGAGGCTCCTACAATGAGCAGTTCTTC
16	TRBV28	NA	TRBJ2-7	TRBD2	CASKPRRLAGSYEQYF	TGTGCCAGCAAGCCGAGAAGACTAGCGGGCTCCTACGAGCAGTACTTC
11	TRBV6-5	NA	TRBJ2-1	NA	CASKLANEQFF	TGTGCCAGCAAACTAGCAAATGAGCAGTTCTTC
15	TRBV1	NA	TRBJ2-1	NA	CTSRSGLAGVCEQFF	TGCACCAGCAGATCGGGACTAGCGGGAGTTTGTGAGCAGTTCTTC
18	TRBV19	NA	TRBJ1-1	TRBD1	CASSPDLTEGTDYTEAFF	TGTGCCAGTAGTCCTGACTTGACCGAAGGGACAGATTACACTGAAGCTTTCTTT
14	TRBV27	NA	TRBJ2-7	TRBD2	CASSSSGGPYEQYF	TGTGCCAGCAGTTCAAGCGGGGGGCCCTACGAGCAGTACTTC
14	TRBV11-2	NA	TRBJ2-5	NA	CASSLPGLQETQYF	TGTGCCAGCAGCTTGCCGGGTCTCCAAGAGACCCAGTACTTC
14	TRBV6-5	once	TRBJ2-1	TRBD1	CASSTRQGGNEQFF	TGTGCCAGCAGTACCCGACAGGGGGGTAATGAGCAGTTCTTC
13	TRBV30	NA	TRBJ2-3	NA	CAWSALQSSPQYF	TGTGCCTGGAGTGCGCTACAGTCGTCTCCGCAGTATTTT
13	TRBV28	NA	TRBJ1-1	NA	CASSLRRAPEAFF	TGTGCCAGCAGTTTACGCAGGGCGCCTGAAGCTTTCTTT
13	TRBV7-9	NA	TRBJ1-1	TRBD1	CASSLTGDTEAFF	TGTGCCAGCAGCTTAACAGGGGACACTGAAGCTTTCTTT
14	TRBV5-1	NA	TRBJ2-1	NA	CASCTEGAYNEQFF	TGCGCCAGCTGCACAGAGGGGGCCTACAATGAGCAGTTCTTC
14	TRBV27	NA	TRBJ1-1	NA	CASSQGHVQTEAFF	TGTGCCAGCAGTCAAGGACACGTACAGACTGAAGCTTTCTTT
15	TRBV28	NA	TRBJ1-4	NA	CASSFGRATNEKLFF	TGTGCCAGCAGTTTTGGTAGAGCAACTAATGAAAAACTGTTTTTT
14	TRBV9	NA	TRBJ1-1	NA	CASSREGQNTEAFF	TGTGCCAGCAGCAGGGAAGGACAGAACACTGAAGCTTTCTTT
15	TRBV9	NA	TRBJ2-1	TRBD1	CASSPTGGRGNEQFF	TGTGCCAGCAGCCCAACAGGGGGTAGGGGCAATGAGCAGTTCTTC
19	TRBV6-2/TRBV6-3	NA	TRBJ2-1	TRBD2	CASSYIGLAGGRTYNEQFF	TGTGCCAGCAGTTACATCGGACTAGCGGGAGGTCGCACCTACAATGAGCAGTTCTTC
14	TRBV13	NA	TRBJ2-3	NA	CASSLGRSTDTQYF	TGTGCCAGCAGCTTAGGACGGAGCACAGATACGCAGTATTTT
15	TRBV4-1	once	TRBJ1-1	NA	CASSLHLGGATEAFF	TGCGCCAGCAGCCTTCATCTCGGAGGGGCCACTGAAGCTTTCTTT
17	TRBV11-3	NA	TRBJ2-3	TRBD1	CASTLGTTGQKSGTQYF	TGTGCCAGCACCCTAGGGACCACGGGACAGAAATCTGGTACGCAGTATTTT
13	TRBV7-2	NA	TRBJ2-7	TRBD1	CASSQTGVYEQYF	TGTGCCAGCAGCCAGACAGGGGTGTACGAGCAGTACTTC
15	TRBV9	NA	TRBJ2-7	NA	CASSVTGANWYEQYF	TGTGCCAGCAGCGTTACCGGAGCTAACTGGTACGAGCAGTACTTC